This T cell receptor (beta chain) was obtained from a study of cytomegalovirus exposure and HLA in healthy donors. Regarding the study as a whole: In vitro work confirmed that a few CMV-associated chains recognize CMV antigens. Common viral pathogens seemed to be connected with several of the most significant clusters, according to a later analysis. A missense variant in DCLRE1C was later tied to TCR beta V- and J-gene trimming. Donors belonging to an Asian-associated ancestry cluster reportedly showed fewer N-insertions in productive TCRs than the roughly 670-donor mean, according to what a later analysis found.

The PCR employed 60 Vbeta primers together with 13 Jbeta primers. TCRdb's table, derived via immunoSEQ multiplex PCR, lists solely in-frame clones and lacks some. The repertoire has 100,000 or so clones, 76% of them found once; the top ten carry more than 10%. Concerning this clone itself: What it binds is not known.

The TCR originated in a woman aged 40-49 years in good health and CMV-seropositive. The sequenced material came from PBMCs.

In DNA, the CDR3 is TGTGCCAGCAGTGAAAGAGGAGGGACTCAGCCCCAGCATTTT. This encodes CASSERGGTQPQHF. The chain recombines TRBV6-1 with TRBJ1-5; the D gene is possibly TRBD1 (5 bases). Per the germline V gene, CDR1 is MNHNS and CDR2 is SASEGT. The V and J ends lost 2 bases and 6 bases respectively, with 11 bases between them. This CDR3 comprises 14 residues.